This is a list of T cell receptor beta chains from one sample in a study of cytomegalovirus exposure and HLA in healthy donors. Sequencing was performed with immunoSEQ multiplex PCR; in TCRdb, only in-frame clones are kept and a portion is missing. Here the sample spans more than 90,000 clones, around 74% being singletons. The specimen sequenced was PBMCs. The receptors originated from a man under 40 in good health and CMV-seropositive. Both conserved end residues are part of each CDR3. A D gene is named only where the DNA matches it firmly. The size of a clone is reported for some rows only, either as once, few or many, or as a class for expanded clones.

TRBV6-6,.,.,TRBJ1-2,CASSYSSDTGYTF,TGTGCCAGCAGTTACTCGTCCGACACTGGCTACACCTTC
TRBV6-1,.,.,TRBJ1-3,CASSEHRRYSGNTIYF,TGTGCCAGCAGTGAACACAGACGCTACTCTGGAAACACCATATATTTT
TRBV7-6,.,.,TRBJ1-1,CASRQTMNTEAFF,TGTGCCAGCAGGCAAACTATGAACACTGAAGCTTTCTTT
TRBV6-1,.,.,TRBJ1-1,CASSERDWTEAFF,TGTGCCAGCTCCGAGAGGGATTGGACTGAAGCTTTCTTT
TRBV12-5,.,.,TRBJ1-5,CASGSLDTYYQPQHF,TGTGCTAGTGGTTCCCTCGACACTTACTATCAGCCCCAGCATTTT
TRBV5-1,.,TRBD1,TRBJ1-2,CASSGAQGGGYTF,TGCGCCAGCAGCGGGGCACAGGGGGGTGGCTACACCTTC
TRBV7-9,few,TRBD1,TRBJ2-1,CASSPRDRVPYNEQFF,TGTGCCAGCAGCCCTCGGGACAGGGTACCCTACAATGAGCAGTTCTTC
TRBV6-5,.,TRBD2,TRBJ2-5,CASSYPGEGETQYF,TGTGCCAGCAGTTACCCGGGGGAGGGAGAGACCCAGTACTTC
TRBV5-1,.,TRBD1,TRBJ1-3,CASSSSGQGGSGNTIYF,TGCGCCAGCAGCTCATCCGGACAGGGGGGATCTGGAAACACCATATATTTT
TRBV7-9,.,TRBD1,TRBJ1-1,CASSSQGGTEAFF,TGTGCCAGCAGTTCTCAGGGGGGCACTGAAGCTTTCTTT
TRBV7-3,.,TRBD1,TRBJ1-6,CASSSTGGNNSPLHF,TGTGCCAGCAGCTCCACAGGGGGCAATAATTCACCCCTCCACTTT
TRBV6-6,few,.,TRBJ2-7,CASGVGGQYF,TGTGCCAGCGGGGTCGGGGGGCAGTACTTC
TRBV7-2,.,.,TRBJ2-1,CASSVRPGGGYNEQFF,TGTGCCAGCAGCGTTAGACCGGGGGGCGGGTACAATGAGCAGTTCTTC
TRBV6-4,.,TRBD1,TRBJ2-5,CASSGDRGQETQYF,TGTGCCAGCAGTGGGGACAGGGGCCAAGAGACCCAGTACTTC
TRBV10-3,.,.,TRBJ1-5,CAISESQVASQPQHF,TGTGCCATCAGTGAGTCACAGGTAGCATCTCAGCCCCAGCATTTT
TRBV6-6,.,.,TRBJ1-1,CASSRSRGSEAFF,TGTGCCAGCAGCCGATCGAGAGGCTCTGAAGCTTTCTTT
TRBV15,.,.,TRBJ1-3,CATSRVMSSGNTIYF,TGTGCCACCAGCAGAGTCATGAGTTCTGGAAACACCATATATTTT
TRBV10-3,.,TRBD1,TRBJ2-7,CAISSGTDTYEQYF,TGTGCCATCAGTTCCGGGACAGACACCTACGAGCAGTACTTC
TRBV30,.,.,TRBJ1-5,CAWSVGGGNQPQHF,TGTGCCTGGAGTGTGGGGGGGGGCAATCAGCCCCAGCATTTT
TRBV5-1,.,TRBD2,TRBJ2-5,CASQGLDQETQYF,TGCGCCAGCCAGGGACTAGATCAAGAGACCCAGTACTTC
TRBV6-5,.,.,TRBJ1-4,CASSYGGGENEKLFF,TGTGCCAGCAGTTACGGCGGGGGCGAAAATGAAAAACTGTTTTTT
TRBV11-2,.,.,TRBJ1-2,CASSLGGPNYGYTF,TGTGCCAGCAGCTTAGGGGGCCCTAACTATGGCTACACCTTC
TRBV4-2,.,.,TRBJ1-2,CASSRGGGNYGYTF,TGTGCCAGCAGCCGGGGCGGTGGGAACTATGGCTACACCTTC
TRBV10-3,.,TRBD1,TRBJ1-1,CAISEKFAGGTEAFF,TGTGCCATCAGTGAGAAATTTGCAGGGGGGACTGAAGCTTTCTTT
TRBV28,.,.,TRBJ2-1,CASSDEAYYNEQFF,TGTGCCAGCAGTGACGAGGCTTACTACAATGAGCAGTTCTTC
TRBV19,few,.,TRBJ2-5,CASSMVRGQETQYF,TGTGCCAGTAGTATGGTGCGGGGTCAAGAGACCCAGTACTTC
TRBV5-1,.,.,TRBJ1-5,CASSLVPGNQPQHF,TGCGCCAGCAGCTTGGTCCCGGGCAATCAGCCCCAGCATTTT
TRBV7-2,.,.,TRBJ2-4,CASSLVGRGTTKNIQYF,TGTGCCAGCAGCTTAGTAGGGCGGGGTACCACTAAAAACATTCAGTACTTC
TRBV4-1,few,TRBD1,TRBJ1-4,CASSEAGTGLQKLFF,TGCGCCAGCAGCGAAGCCGGGACAGGGCTACAAAAACTGTTTTTT
TRBV7-8,once,.,TRBJ2-1,CASSPPGGLYNEQFF,TGTGCCAGCAGCCCGCCAGGGGGACTCTACAATGAGCAGTTCTTC
TRBV10-2,.,.,TRBJ2-5,CASLGQLQETQYF,TGCGCCAGCCTAGGACAGCTACAAGAGACCCAGTACTTC